Sequencing of this TCR beta chain was carried out in a study of glioma-infiltrating T cells after dendritic cell vaccination. All glioblastoma patients lacked an isocitrate dehydrogenase mutation. Sequencing was performed with immunoSEQ multiplex PCR; in TCRdb, only in-frame clones are kept and a portion is missing. Among fewer than 85,000 clones, roughly 82% were seen once, and the ten largest hold about 2.1%. CDR3 length: 15 residues. Specimen: blood, collected before dendritic cell vaccination. The chain links TRBV1 to TRBJ2-5; TRBD2, the table's D call, lacks a check against the DNA. TRBV1 is termed a pseudogene. The sequence came from a human donor with glioblastoma. The CDR3 DNA reads TGCACCAGCAGCCAAGAGACTAGCGGGCTAGAGACCCAGTACTTC. This gives the protein CTSSQETSGLETQYF.